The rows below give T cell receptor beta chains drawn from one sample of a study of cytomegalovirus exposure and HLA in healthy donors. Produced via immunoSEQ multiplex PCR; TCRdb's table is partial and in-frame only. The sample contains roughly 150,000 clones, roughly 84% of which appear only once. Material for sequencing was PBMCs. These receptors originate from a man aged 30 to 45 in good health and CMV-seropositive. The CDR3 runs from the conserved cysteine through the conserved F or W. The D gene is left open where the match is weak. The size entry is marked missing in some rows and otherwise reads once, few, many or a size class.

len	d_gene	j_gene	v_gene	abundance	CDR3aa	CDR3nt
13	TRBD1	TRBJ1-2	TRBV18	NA	CASSPGQDYGYTF	TGTGCCAGCTCACCGGGACAGGACTATGGCTACACCTTC
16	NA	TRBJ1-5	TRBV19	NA	CASRSGQSVSNQPQHF	TGTGCCAGTAGAAGCGGACAGAGTGTTAGCAATCAGCCCCAGCATTTT
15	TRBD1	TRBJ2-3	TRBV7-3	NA	CASSEQGARTDTQYF	TGTGCCAGCAGCGAACAGGGGGCGCGTACAGATACGCAGTATTTT
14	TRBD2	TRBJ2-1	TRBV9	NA	CASSPSGTSNEQFF	TGTGCCAGCAGCCCCAGCGGGACTAGCAATGAGCAGTTCTTC
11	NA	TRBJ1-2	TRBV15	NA	CATSRDAIYTF	TGTGCCACCAGCAGAGATGCGATCTACACCTTC
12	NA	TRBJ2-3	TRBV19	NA	CATGRVTDTQYF	TGTGCCACCGGTCGGGTCACAGATACGCAGTATTTT
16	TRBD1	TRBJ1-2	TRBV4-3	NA	CASSQSVDRKNYGYTF	TGCGCCAGCAGCCAATCTGTGGACAGGAAAAACTATGGCTACACCTTC
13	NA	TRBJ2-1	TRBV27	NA	CASGMVSYNEQFF	TGTGCCAGTGGCATGGTGTCCTACAATGAGCAGTTCTTC
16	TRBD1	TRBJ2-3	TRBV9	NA	CASSAGTGAGSDTQYF	TGTGCCAGCAGCGCAGGGACAGGGGCCGGATCAGATACGCAGTATTTT
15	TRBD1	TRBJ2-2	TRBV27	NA	CASSATGVSTGELFF	TGTGCCAGCAGCGCGACAGGGGTTAGCACCGGGGAGCTGTTTTTT
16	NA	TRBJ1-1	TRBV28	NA	CASSFVAQGFATEAFF	TGTGCCAGCAGTTTCGTGGCACAGGGATTCGCCACTGAAGCTTTCTTT
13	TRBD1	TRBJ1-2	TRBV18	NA	CASTGQGGDGYTF	TGTGCCAGCACGGGACAGGGAGGCGATGGCTACACCTTC
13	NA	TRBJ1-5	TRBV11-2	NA	CASSLSGNQPQHF	TGTGCCAGCAGCTTATCGGGGAATCAGCCCCAGCATTTT
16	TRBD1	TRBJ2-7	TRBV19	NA	CASSPGQGEHPYEQYF	TGTGCCAGTAGTCCGGGACAGGGGGAGCACCCCTACGAGCAGTACTTC
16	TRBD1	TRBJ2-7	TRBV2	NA	CASSDILGQGRNEQYF	TGTGCCAGCAGTGACATTCTGGGACAGGGAAGGAACGAGCAGTACTTC
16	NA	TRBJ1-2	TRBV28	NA	CASSLFETGPSSGYTF	TGTGCCAGCAGTTTATTCGAGACAGGTCCCTCCAGCGGCTACACCTTC
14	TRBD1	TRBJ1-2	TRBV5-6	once	CASSYSTGFGGYTF	TGTGCCAGCAGCTATTCGACAGGGTTTGGCGGCTACACCTTC
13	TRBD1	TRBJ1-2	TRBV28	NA	CASTERTGYGYTF	TGTGCCAGCACCGAAAGGACAGGGTATGGCTACACCTTC
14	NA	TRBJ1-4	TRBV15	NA	CATSRDNAGEKLFF	TGTGCCACCAGCAGAGACAATGCGGGGGAAAAACTGTTTTTT
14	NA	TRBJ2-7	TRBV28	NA	CASSLGGRAYEQYF	TGTGCCAGCAGTTTAGGAGGTCGAGCCTACGAGCAGTACTTC
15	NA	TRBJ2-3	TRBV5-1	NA	CASSRQVTSTDTQYF	TGCGCCAGCAGCAGGCAGGTTACTAGCACAGATACGCAGTATTTT
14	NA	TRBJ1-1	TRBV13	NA	CASSLAQGNTEAFF	TGTGCCAGCAGCTTAGCACAGGGGAACACTGAAGCTTTCTTT
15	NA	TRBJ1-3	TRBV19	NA	CASSIGGDHRNTIYF	TGTGCCAGTAGTATAGGAGGAGACCACCGAAACACCATATATTTT